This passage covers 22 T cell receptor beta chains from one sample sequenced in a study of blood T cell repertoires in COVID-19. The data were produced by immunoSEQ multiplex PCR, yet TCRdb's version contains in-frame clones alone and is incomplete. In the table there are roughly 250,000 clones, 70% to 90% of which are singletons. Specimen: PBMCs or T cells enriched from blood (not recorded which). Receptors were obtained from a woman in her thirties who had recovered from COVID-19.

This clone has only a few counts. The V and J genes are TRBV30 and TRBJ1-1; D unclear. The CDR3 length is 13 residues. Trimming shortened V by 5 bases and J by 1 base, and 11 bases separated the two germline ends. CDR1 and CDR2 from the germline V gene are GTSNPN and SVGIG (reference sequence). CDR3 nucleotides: TGTGCCTGGTGGGGAGTAACGAACACTGAAGCTTTCTTT. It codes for CAWWGVTNTEAFF.

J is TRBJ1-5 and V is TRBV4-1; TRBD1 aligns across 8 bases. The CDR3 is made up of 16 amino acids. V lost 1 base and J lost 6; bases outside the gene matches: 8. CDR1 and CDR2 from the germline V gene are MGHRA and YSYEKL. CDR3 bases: TGCGCCAGCAGCCAAGTTCGGGACAGGTGGGTTCAGCCCCAGCATTTT. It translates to CASSQVRDRWVQPQHF.

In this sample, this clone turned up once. The CDR3 loop is CASSITTPRGDYGYTF. CDR3 nucleotide sequence: TGTGCCAGCAGCATAACAACCCCACGAGGAGACTATGGCTACACCTTC. The chain couples TRBV7-9 to TRBJ1-2, with D unclear. This CDR3 contains 16 residues. V was clipped by 5 bases and J by 3 bases, with 19 bases between them. Germline V gene lookup returns CDR1 SEHNR and CDR2 FQNEAQ (reference sequence).

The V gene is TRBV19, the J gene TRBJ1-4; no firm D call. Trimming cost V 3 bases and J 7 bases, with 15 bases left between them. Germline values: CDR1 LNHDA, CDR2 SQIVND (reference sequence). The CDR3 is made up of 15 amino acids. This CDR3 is CASSIYGLIGEKLFF. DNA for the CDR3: TGTGCCAGTAGTATTTACGGGTTGATAGGTGAAAAACTGTTTTTT. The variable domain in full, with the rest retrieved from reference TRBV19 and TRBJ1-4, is DGGITQSPKYLFRKEGQNVTLSCEQNLNHDAMYWYRQDPGQGLRLIYYSQIVNDFQKGDIAEGYSVSREKKESFPLTVTSAQKNPTAFYLCASSIYGLIGEKLFFGSGTQLSVL.

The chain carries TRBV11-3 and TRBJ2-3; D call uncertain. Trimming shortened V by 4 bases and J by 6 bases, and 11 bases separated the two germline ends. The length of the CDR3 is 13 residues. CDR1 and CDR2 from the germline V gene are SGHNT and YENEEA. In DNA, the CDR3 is TGTGCCAGCAGCTCCGGGTCCGCTGATACGCAGTATTTT. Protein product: CASSSGSADTQYF.

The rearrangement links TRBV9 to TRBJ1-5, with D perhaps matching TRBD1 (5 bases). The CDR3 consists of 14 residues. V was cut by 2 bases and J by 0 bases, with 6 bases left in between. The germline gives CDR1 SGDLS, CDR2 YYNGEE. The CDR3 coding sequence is TGTGCCAGCAGCGTGGACATTAGCAATCAGCCCCAGCATTTT. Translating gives CASSVDISNQPQHF.

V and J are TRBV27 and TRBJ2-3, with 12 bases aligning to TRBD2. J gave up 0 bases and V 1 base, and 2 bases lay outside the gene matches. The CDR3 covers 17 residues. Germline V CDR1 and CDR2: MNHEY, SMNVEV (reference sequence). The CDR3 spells CASSLWTSGTSTDTQYF. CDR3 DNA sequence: TGTGCCAGCAGTTTATGGACTAGCGGGACTAGCACAGATACGCAGTATTTT.

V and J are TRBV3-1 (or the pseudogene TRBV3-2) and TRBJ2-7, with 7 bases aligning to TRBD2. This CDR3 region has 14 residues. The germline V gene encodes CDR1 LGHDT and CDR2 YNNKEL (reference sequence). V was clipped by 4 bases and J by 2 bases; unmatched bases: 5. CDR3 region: CASSLGGKTYEQYF. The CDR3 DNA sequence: TGTGCCAGCAGCCTGGGGGGGAAAACCTACGAGCAGTACTTC.

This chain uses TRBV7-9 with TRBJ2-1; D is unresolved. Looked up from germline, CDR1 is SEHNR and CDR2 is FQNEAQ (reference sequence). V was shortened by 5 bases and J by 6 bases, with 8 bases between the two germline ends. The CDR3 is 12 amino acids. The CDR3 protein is CASSKPGNEQFF. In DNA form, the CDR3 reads TGTGCCAGCAGCAAGCCAGGCAATGAGCAGTTCTTC.

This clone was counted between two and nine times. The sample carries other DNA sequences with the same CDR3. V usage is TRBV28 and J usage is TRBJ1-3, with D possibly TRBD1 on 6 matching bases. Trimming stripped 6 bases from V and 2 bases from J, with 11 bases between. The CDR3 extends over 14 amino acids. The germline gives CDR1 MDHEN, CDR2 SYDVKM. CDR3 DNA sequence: TGTGCCAGCAGCCCCGGGACACCTGGAAACACCATATATTTT. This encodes CASSPGTPGNTIYF.

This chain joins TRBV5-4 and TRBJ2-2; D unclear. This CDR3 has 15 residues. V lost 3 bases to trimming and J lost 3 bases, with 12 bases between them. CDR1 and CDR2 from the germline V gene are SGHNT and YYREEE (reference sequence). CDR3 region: CASSSQFSYTGELFF. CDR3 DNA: TGTGCCAGCAGCTCCCAGTTCAGTTACACCGGGGAGCTGTTTTTT.

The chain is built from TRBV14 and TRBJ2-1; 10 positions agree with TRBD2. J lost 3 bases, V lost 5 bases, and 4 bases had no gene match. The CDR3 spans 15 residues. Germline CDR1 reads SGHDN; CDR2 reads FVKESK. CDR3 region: CASSWTSGGYNEQFF. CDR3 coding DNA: TGTGCCAGCAGCTGGACTAGCGGAGGCTACAATGAGCAGTTCTTC.

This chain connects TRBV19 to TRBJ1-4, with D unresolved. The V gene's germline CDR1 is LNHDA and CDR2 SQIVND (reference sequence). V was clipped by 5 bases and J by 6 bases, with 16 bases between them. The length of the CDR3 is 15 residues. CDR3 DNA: TGTGCCAGTAGTGGGGAATCGGTCGGGGATGAAAAACTGTTTTTT. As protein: CASSGESVGDEKLFF.

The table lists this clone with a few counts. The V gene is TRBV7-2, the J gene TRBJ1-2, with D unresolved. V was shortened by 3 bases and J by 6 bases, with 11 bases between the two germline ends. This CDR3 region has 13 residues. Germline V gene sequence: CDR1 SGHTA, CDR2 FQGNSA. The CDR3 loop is CASSFGMSNGYTF. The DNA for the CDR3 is TGTGCCAGCAGCTTCGGTATGTCGAATGGCTACACCTTC.

The CDR3 DNA reads as TGCGCCAGCCGGGTACAGGAGCTCTACGAGCAGTACTTC. It yields the protein CASRVQELYEQYF. The rearrangement joins TRBV5-1 to TRBJ2-7; D might be TRBD1 (5 bases). Trimming took 7 bases from V and 3 from J, leaving 14 bases between them. Germline V gives CDR1 SGHRS, CDR2 YFSETQ. The CDR3 runs to 13 residues.

The CDR3 region has the DNA TGTGCCAGCAGTTTAATGTCTAGATACTCCCCCACAGATACGCAGTATTTT. It translates to CASSLMSRYSPTDTQYF. This rearrangement joins TRBV27 to TRBJ2-3; no definite D call. Germline V gives CDR1 MNHEY, CDR2 SMNVEV (reference sequence). The CDR3 runs 17 residues. V was shortened by 2 bases and J by 2 bases, with 17 bases between the two germline ends.

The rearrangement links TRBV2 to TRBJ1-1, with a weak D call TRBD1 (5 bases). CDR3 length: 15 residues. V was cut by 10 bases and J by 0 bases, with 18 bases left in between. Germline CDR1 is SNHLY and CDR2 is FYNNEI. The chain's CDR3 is CATEGRGPMNTEAFF. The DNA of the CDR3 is TGTGCCACCGAGGGGAGGGGTCCTATGAACACTGAAGCTTTCTTT. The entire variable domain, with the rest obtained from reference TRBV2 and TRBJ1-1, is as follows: EPEVTQTPSHQVTQMGQEVILRCVPISNHLYFYWYRQILGQKVEFLVSFYNNEISEKSEIFDDQFSVERPDGSNFTLKIRSTKLEDSAMYFCATEGRGPMNTEAFFGQGTRLTVV.

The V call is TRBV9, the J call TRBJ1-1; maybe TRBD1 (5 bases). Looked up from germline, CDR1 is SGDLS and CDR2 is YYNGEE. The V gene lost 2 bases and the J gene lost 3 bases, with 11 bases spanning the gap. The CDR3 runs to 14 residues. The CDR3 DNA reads TGTGCCAGCAGCGTGGGGGGGTTTGACACTGAAGCTTTCTTT. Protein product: CASSVGGFDTEAFF. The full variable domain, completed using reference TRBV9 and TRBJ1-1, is DSGVTQTPKHLITATGQRVTLRCSPRSGDLSVYWYQQSLDQGLQFLIQYYNGEERAKGNILERFSAQQFPDLHSELNLSSLELGDSALYFCASSVGGFDTEAFFGQGTRLTVV.

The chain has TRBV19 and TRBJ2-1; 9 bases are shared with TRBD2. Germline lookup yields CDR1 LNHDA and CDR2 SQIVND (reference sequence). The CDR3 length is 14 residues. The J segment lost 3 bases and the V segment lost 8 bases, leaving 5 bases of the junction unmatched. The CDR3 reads CASEVSGSYNEQFF. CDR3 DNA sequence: TGTGCCAGTGAGGTTAGCGGGAGCTACAATGAGCAGTTCTTC.

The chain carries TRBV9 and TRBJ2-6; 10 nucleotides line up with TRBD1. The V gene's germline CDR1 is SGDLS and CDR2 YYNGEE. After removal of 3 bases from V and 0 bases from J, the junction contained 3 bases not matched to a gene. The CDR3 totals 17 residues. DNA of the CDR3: TGTGCCAGCAGCGGACAGGGGGCGTTCTCTGGGGCCAACGTCCTGACTTTC. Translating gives CASSGQGAFSGANVLTF.

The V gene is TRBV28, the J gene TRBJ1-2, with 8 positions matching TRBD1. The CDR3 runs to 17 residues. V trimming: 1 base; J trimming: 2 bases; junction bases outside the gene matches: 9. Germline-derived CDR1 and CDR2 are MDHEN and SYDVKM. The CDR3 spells CASSLSFGTGENYGYTF. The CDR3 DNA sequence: TGTGCCAGCAGTTTATCGTTCGGGACAGGAGAAAACTATGGCTACACCTTC.

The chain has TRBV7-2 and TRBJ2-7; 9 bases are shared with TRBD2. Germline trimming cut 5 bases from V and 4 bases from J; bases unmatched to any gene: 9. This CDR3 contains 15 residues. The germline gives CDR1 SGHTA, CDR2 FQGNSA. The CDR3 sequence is CASSAHSGRKYEQYF. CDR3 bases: TGTGCCAGCAGCGCCCATAGCGGGAGAAAATACGAGCAGTACTTC.